This TCR beta chain comes out of a study of response to subunit inactivated influenza vaccine. TCRdb recomputed calls from the RT-PCR reads with MiXCR, one row per CDR3 protein. The sample records about 800,000 distinct CDR3 sequences, approximately 21% being singletons. Germline values: CDR1 SGHVS, CDR2 FQNEAQ. There are 13 residues in the CDR3. Deletions cut 2 bases from V and 2 bases from J, with 7 bases between. Note on this clonotype: Its antigen is still unknown.

Study results and limitations: New T cells are recruited in small numbers by each seasonal influenza vaccination, according to the authors' suggestion.

The chain employs TRBV7-8 and TRBJ2-7; D not resolved. This sequence originates from a man between 50 and 59 years old who received an inactivated influenza vaccine. Specimen: PBMCs from blood, collected around 5 days after vaccination. The CDR3 protein is CASSLSEAYEQYF. CDR3 nucleotide sequence: TGTGCCAGCAGCTTATCCGAAGCCTACGAGCAGTACTTC.